This T cell receptor beta chain was observed in a study of blood T cells in healthy people across ages. This clonotype came up a few times. Germline values: CDR1 SGDLS, CDR2 YYNGEE. Between the trimmed V and J ends, which lost 3 bases and 3 bases, there was a span of 10 bases. The CDR3 is made up of 13 amino acids. PCR was performed a second time for about 6 to 11 cycles using a sample-barcoded 5' primer and a J-beta primer mix. One entry per CDR3 protein, called by TCRdb with MiXCR from the 5' RACE reads. The sample yields 1.5 million to 2 million distinct CDR3 sequences, approximately 50% seen once.

The V gene is TRBV9, the J gene TRBJ2-7, with D possibly being TRBD2 (5 bases). This sequence originates from a woman aged 40-49 years in good health. Specimen: blood. CDR3 region: CASSAGNLYEQYF. CDR3 nucleotide sequence: TGTGCCAGCAGCGCGGGGAACCTCTACGAGCAGTACTTC.